This T cell receptor (beta chain) was obtained from a study of early T cells in non-severe SARS-CoV-2 infection. There are many counts of this clonotype. V lost 2 bases and J lost 4, with 9 bases in between. This CDR3 region has 14 residues. TCRdb re-analysed the 5' RACE reads in MiXCR, keeping a single row per CDR3 protein. The data contain roughly 28,000 distinct CDR3 sequences, approximately 5% of them seen just once; the ten biggest clones take up 5.2%. V is TRBV12-3 or TRBV12-4 and J is TRBJ2-1, with a possible D match to TRBD2 (5 bases). The sequencing input was whole blood. The origin of this receptor is an adult who was a healthcare worker with PCR-confirmed SARS-CoV-2 infection or an uninfected control (not recorded which). CDR3 sequence reads: CASSLSTMYNEQFF. The CDR3 DNA is TGTGCCAGCAGTTTATCGACTATGTACAATGAGCAGTTCTTC.